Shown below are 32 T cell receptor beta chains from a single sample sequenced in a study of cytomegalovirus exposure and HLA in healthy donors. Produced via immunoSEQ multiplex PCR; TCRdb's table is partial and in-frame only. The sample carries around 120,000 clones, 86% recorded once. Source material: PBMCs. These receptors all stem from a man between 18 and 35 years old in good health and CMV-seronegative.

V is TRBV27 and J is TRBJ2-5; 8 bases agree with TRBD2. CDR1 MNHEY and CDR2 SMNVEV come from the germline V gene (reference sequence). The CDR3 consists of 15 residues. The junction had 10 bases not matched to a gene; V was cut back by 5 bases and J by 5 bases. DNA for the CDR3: TGTGCCAGCAGTAAAATCGCCCGGGAGGGGGAGACCCAGTACTTC. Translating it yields CASSKIAREGETQYF.

CDR3 in amino acids: CASSLGAGGDQPQHF. The CDR3 DNA reads TGCGCCAGCAGCTTGGGGGCAGGGGGCGATCAGCCCCAGCATTTT. V usage is TRBV5-1 and J usage is TRBJ1-5, with 8 bases that match TRBD1. The V gene's germline CDR1 is SGHRS and CDR2 YFSETQ. Losses at the gene ends were 0 bases for V and 5 bases for J; bases not matched to a gene: 4. The CDR3 has 15 amino acids.

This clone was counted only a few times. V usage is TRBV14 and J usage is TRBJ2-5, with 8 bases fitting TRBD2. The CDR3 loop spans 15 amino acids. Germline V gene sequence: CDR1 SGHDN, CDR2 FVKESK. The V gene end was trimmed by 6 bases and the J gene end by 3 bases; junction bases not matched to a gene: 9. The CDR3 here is CASSQGLGGEETQYF. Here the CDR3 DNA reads TGTGCCAGCAGTCAGGGACTAGGCGGAGAAGAGACCCAGTACTTC.

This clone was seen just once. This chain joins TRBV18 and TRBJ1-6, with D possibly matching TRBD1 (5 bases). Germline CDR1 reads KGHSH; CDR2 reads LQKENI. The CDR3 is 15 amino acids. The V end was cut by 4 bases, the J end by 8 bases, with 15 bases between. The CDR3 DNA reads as TGTGCCAGCTCACTACGGGGGGGTTCGGATTCACCCCTCCACTTT. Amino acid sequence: CASSLRGGSDSPLHF.

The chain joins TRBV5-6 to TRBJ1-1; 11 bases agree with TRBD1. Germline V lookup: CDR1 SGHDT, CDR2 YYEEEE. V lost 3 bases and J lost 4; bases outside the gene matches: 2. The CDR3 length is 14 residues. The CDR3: CASSWTGGITEAFF. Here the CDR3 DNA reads TGTGCCAGCAGCTGGACAGGGGGCATCACTGAAGCTTTCTTT.

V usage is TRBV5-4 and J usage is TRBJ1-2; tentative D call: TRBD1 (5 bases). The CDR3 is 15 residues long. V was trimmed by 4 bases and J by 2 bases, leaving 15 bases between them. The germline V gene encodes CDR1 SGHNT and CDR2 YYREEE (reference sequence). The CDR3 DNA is TGTGCCAGCAGCCCCGGGGGGACGGTGAACTATGGCTACACCTTC. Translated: CASSPGGTVNYGYTF.

The CDR3 region is CASSDGTGGQPQHF. The CDR3 coding sequence is TGTGCCAGCAGTGACGGGACAGGGGGCCAGCCCCAGCATTTT. The rearrangement joins TRBV6-4 to TRBJ1-5; 12 nucleotides line up with TRBD1. With V trimmed by 2 bases and J by 7 bases, 0 bases remained unmatched. Germline V gene data show CDR1 as MRHNA and CDR2 as SNTAGT. The CDR3 covers 14 residues.

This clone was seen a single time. DNA for the CDR3: TGTGCCAGCAGCCCTGGGACAGTATCAGATACGCAGTATTTT. Its protein product is CASSPGTVSDTQYF. V gene TRBV11-3 combines with J gene TRBJ2-3; TRBD1 matches 7 bases. The CDR3 runs to 14 residues. Germline V CDR1 and CDR2: SGHNT, YENEEA. V dropped 5 bases and J dropped 4; count of bases not matched to a gene: 6.

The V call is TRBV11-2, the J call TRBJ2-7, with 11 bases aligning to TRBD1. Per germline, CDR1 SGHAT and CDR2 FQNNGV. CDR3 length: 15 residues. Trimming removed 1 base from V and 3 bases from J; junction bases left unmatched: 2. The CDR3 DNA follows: TGTGCCAGCAGCTTAGGGGGACAGGGGGTCTACGAGCAGTACTTC. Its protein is CASSLGGQGVYEQYF.

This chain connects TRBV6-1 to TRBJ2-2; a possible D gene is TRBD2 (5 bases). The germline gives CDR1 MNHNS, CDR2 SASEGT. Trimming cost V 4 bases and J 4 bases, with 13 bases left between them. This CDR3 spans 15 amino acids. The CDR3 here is CASSGTPSSTGELFF. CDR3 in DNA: TGTGCCAGCAGTGGAACGCCTAGCAGCACCGGGGAGCTGTTTTTT.

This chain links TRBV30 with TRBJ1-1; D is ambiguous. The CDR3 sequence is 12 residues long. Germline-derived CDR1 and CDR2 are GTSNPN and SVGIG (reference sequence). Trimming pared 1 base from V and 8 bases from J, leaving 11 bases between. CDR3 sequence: CAWSGAGGEAFF. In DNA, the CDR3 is TGTGCCTGGAGTGGGGCGGGAGGGGAAGCTTTCTTT.

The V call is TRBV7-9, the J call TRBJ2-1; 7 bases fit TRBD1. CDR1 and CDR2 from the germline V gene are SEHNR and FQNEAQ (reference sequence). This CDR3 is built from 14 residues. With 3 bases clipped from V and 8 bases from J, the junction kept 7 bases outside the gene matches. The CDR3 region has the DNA TGTGCCAGCAGCTTTGCAGGGGGAAGGGATGAGCAGTTCTTC. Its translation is CASSFAGGRDEQFF.

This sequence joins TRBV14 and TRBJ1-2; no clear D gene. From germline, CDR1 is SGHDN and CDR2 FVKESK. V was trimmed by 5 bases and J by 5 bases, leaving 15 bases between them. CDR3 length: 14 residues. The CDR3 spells CASSASYRRYGYTF. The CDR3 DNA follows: TGTGCCAGCAGCGCCTCATACCGGAGGTATGGCTACACCTTC.

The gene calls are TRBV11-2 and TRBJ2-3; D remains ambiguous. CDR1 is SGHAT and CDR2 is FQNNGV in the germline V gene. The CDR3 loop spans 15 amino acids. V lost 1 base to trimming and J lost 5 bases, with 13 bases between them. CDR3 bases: TGTGCCAGCAGCTTAGCCTCCCTAAGCGTAGATACGCAGTATTTT. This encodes CASSLASLSVDTQYF.

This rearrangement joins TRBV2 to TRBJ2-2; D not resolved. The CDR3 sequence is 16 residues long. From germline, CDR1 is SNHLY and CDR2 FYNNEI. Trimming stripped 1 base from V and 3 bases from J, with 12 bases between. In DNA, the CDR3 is TGTGCCAGCAGTGAAGATCCGGGTCCGTACACCGGGGAGCTGTTTTTT. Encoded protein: CASSEDPGPYTGELFF.

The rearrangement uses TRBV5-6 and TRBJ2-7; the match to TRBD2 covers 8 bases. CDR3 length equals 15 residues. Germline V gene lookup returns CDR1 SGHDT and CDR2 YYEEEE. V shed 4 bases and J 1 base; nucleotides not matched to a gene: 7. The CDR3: CASSLSGSASYEQYF. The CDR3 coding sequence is TGTGCCAGCAGCCTAAGCGGGAGTGCGTCCTACGAGCAGTACTTC. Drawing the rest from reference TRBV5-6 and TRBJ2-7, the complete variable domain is DAGVTQSPTHLIKTRGQQVTLRCSPKSGHDTVSWYQQALGQGPQFIFQYYEEEERQRGNFPDRFSGHQFPNYSSELNVNALLLGDSALYLCASSLSGSASYEQYFGPGTRLTVT.

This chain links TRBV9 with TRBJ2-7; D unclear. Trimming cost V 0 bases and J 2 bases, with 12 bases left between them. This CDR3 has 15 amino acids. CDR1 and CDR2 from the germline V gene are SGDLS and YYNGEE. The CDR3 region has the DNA TGTGCCAGCAGCGTAGGAGGCGGAGACCCCTACGAGCAGTACTTC. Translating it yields CASSVGGGDPYEQYF. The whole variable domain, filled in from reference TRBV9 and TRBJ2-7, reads DSGVTQTPKHLITATGQRVTLRCSPRSGDLSVYWYQQSLDQGLQFLIQYYNGEERAKGNILERFSAQQFPDLHSELNLSSLELGDSALYFCASSVGGGDPYEQYFGPGTRLTVT.

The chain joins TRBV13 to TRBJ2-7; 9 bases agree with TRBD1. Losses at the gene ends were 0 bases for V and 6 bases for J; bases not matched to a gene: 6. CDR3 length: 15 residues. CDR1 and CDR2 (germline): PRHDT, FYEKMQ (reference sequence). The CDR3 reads CASSLGGTGSPEQYF. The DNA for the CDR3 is TGTGCCAGCAGCTTAGGCGGGACAGGGTCGCCCGAGCAGTACTTC.

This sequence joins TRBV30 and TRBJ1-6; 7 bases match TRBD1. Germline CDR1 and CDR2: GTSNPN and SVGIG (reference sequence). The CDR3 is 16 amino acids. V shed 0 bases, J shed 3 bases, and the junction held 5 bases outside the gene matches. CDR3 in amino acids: CAWSVGQSFYNSPLHF. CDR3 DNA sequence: TGTGCCTGGAGTGTGGGACAGTCCTTCTATAATTCACCCCTCCACTTT.

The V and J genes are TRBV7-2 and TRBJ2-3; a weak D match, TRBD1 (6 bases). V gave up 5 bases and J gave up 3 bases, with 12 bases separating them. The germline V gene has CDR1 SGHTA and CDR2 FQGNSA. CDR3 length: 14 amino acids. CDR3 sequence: CASSRVGGTDTQYF. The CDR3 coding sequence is TGTGCCAGCAGCCGAGTAGGGGGTACAGATACGCAGTATTTT.

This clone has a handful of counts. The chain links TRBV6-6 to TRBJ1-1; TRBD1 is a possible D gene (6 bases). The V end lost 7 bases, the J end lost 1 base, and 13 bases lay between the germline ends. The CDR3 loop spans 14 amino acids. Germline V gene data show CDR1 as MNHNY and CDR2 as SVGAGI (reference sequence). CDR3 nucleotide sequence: TGTGCCAGCAAGGGGGTCTCATCGAACACTGAAGCTTTCTTT. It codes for CASKGVSSNTEAFF.

CDR3 nucleotides: TGTGCCAGCAGCCAAGACGGGACAGGGAATGAAAAACTGTTTTTT. Protein: CASSQDGTGNEKLFF. The chain recombines TRBV4-2 with TRBJ1-4; TRBD1 aligns across 9 bases. This CDR3 has 15 residues. Trimming took 0 bases from V and 5 from J; bases not matched to a gene: 1. Germline CDR1 and CDR2: LGHNA and YNFKEQ.

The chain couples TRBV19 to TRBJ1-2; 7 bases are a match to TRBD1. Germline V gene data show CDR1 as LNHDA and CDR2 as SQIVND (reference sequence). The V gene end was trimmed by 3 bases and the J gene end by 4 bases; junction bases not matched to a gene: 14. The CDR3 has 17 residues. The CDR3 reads CASSMVSGQRLLYGYTF. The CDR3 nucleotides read TGTGCCAGTAGTATGGTCTCGGGACAGAGACTTCTCTATGGCTACACCTTC.

CDR3 sequence: CASSTQGMNTEAFF. The CDR3 DNA reads as TGTGCCAGCAGCACACAGGGCATGAACACTGAAGCTTTCTTT. The chain couples TRBV5-4 to TRBJ1-1; TRBD1 is a possible D gene (6 bases). CDR3 length equals 14 residues. Germline V CDR1 and CDR2: SGHNT, YYREEE (reference sequence). Between the trimmed V and J ends, which lost 4 bases and 0 bases, there was a span of 10 bases.

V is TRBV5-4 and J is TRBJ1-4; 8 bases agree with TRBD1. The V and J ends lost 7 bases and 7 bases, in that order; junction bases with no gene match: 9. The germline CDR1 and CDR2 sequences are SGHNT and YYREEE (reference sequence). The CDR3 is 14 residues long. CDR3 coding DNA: TGTGCCAGCGGGTCAGACAGGGGACGTGAAAAACTGTTTTTT. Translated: CASGSDRGREKLFF.

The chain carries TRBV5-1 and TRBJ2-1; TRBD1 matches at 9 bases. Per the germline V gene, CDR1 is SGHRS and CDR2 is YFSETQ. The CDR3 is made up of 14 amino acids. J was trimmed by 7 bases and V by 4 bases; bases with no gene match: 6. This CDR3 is CASSTTGGWNEQFF. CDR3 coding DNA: TGCGCCAGCAGCACAACAGGGGGCTGGAATGAGCAGTTCTTC. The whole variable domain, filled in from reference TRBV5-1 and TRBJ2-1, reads KAGVTQTPRYLIKTRGQQVTLSCSPISGHRSVSWYQQTPGQGLQFLFEYFSETQRNKGNFPGRFSGRQFSNSRSEMNVSTLELGDSALYLCASSTTGGWNEQFFGPGTRLTVL.

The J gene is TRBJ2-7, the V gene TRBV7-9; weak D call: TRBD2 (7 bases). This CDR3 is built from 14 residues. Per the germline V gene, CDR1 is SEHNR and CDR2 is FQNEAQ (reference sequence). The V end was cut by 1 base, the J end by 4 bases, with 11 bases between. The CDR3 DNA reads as TGTGCCAGCAGCTTAGGGGAGGGGGAGTACGAGCAGTACTTC. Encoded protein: CASSLGEGEYEQYF.

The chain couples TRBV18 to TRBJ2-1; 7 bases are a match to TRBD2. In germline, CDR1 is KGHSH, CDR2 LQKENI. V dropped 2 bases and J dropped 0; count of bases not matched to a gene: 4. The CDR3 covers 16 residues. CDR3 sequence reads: CASSPAPGGSYNEQFF. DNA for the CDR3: TGTGCCAGCTCACCAGCCCCGGGGGGCTCCTACAATGAGCAGTTCTTC.

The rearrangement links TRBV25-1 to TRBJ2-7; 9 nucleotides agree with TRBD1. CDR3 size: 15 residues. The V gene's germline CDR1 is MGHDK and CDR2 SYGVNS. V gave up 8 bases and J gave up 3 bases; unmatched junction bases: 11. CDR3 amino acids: CASRPTGQGIYEQYF. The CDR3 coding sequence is TGTGCCAGCCGTCCCACGGGACAGGGTATCTACGAGCAGTACTTC.

The CDR3 DNA sequence: TGCGCCAGCAGCCAAGATGGATGGAGGTCAACCTACAATGAGCAGTTCTTC. Residues: CASSQDGWRSTYNEQFF. The chain is built from TRBV4-1 and TRBJ2-1; possible D gene TRBD2, 5 bases. Germline V gene sequence: CDR1 MGHRA, CDR2 YSYEKL. Trimming left V 0 bases short and J 2 bases short, with 14 bases between. This CDR3 contains 17 residues.

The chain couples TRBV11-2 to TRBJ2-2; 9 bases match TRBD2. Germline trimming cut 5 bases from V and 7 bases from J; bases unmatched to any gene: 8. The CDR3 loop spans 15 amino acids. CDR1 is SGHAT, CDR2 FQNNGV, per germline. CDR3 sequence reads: CASSPIAGAIGELFF. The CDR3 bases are TGTGCCAGCAGCCCTATAGCGGGAGCTATCGGGGAGCTGTTTTTT.

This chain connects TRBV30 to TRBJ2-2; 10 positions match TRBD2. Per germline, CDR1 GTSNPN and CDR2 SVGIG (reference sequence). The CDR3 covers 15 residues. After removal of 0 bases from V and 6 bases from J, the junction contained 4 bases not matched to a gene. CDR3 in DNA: TGTGCCTGGAGTGTCGTAGCGGGAGGCCCCGGGGAGCTGTTTTTT. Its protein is CAWSVVAGGPGELFF.